This entry is about one T cell receptor (beta chain). These data belong to a study of T cell clonotyping in hematopoietic cell transplantation. Sample time point: recipient sample about 28 days before transplant, after cytoreduction. The assay was immunoSEQ multiplex PCR, and TCRdb's table has in-frame clones only and misses some. The sample shows 65,000 to 80,000 clones, about 96% of them seen only once. Trimming took 3 bases from V and 1 from J, leaving 21 bases between them. Germline loops: CDR1 MGHRA, CDR2 YSYEKL. This CDR3 is built from 19 residues. The sequenced sample was peripheral blood mononuclear cells, obtained before stem cell transplant. The chain combines TRBV4-1 with TRBJ2-2; D may be TRBD1 (6 bases). This clonotype was sampled from a woman aged 50 to 65 with acute myeloid leukemia. Some clones in this sample may be carry-over from other donors' samples. CDR3 amino acids: CASSHDPRQQGMNTGELFF. The CDR3 DNA reads TGCGCCAGCAGCCACGATCCTCGGCAACAGGGAATGAACACCGGGGAGCTGTTTTTT.